This entry describes one TCR beta chain. A single count supports this clone. Its antigen is not yet known. Qualities for individual bases were not recorded, and no much larger clone is one base off. The data belong to a study of control samples from healthy donors and cancer patients (dated by TCRdb to 2020 to 2022). The library came from the immunoSEQ multiplex PCR assay. TCRdb holds this immuneACCESS table with in-frame rearrangements only. Some clones are missing; in checked studies, unresolved V genes explain under half, and the rest has no known cause. The sample table shows 100,000 to 150,000 clones, and roughly 92% are seen once. Jointly, the top ten make up less than 0.65% of the sample. The CDR3 has 12 amino acids, counting the end cysteine and phenylalanine. Only the CDR3 region is kept as DNA, spanning 36 bases read in frame from base 1. The trim is 6 bases for V and 5 bases for J, with a gap of 7 bases between the germline ends.

Recombination linked TRBV12-3 or TRBV12-4 to TRBJ2-2; the D gene is unclear. Sequencing was performed on PBMCs. This sequence was found in a man at least 80 years old with head and neck cancer. The DNA sequence is as follows: TGTGCCAGCAGCCGTACGACCGGGGAGCTGTTTTTT. It translates to CASSRTTGELFF.